This TCR beta chain came from a study of monozygotic twins with inflammatory bowel disease. The study, taken as a whole, reports: Discordant twins showed the same repertoire similarity as concordant twins, possibly from limited power.

The germline V gene has CDR1 MDHEN and CDR2 SYDVKM. The CDR3 is made up of 14 amino acids. For every sample, eight separate reactions were used to make cDNA. TCRdb re-called the 5' RACE reads, yielding one record per CDR3 amino acid sequence without DNA. In total, the table holds 300,000 to 450,000 distinct CDR3 sequences. Worth noting for this clonotype: Its antigen is unknown.

Sequenced: blood. The chain has TRBV28 and TRBJ1-2. This clonotype was obtained from a human donor with ulcerative colitis or Crohn's disease, or a healthy co-twin of an affected twin (not recorded which). CDR3: CATYLPGGGNGYTF.